Following are 17 T cell receptor beta chains from one sample sequenced in a study of OX40 agonist ivuxolimab in advanced cancers. Only in-frame clones appear in the TCRdb table, and some are missing; sequencing was by immunoSEQ multiplex PCR. The table shows fewer than 85,000 clones, with 75% to 80% occurring only once. Sequenced here: CD4+ or CD8+ T cells sorted from blood, sampled in a trial of the OX40 agonist ivuxolimab. The receptors were sampled from an adult with an advanced solid tumor such as melanoma, head and neck, liver or kidney cancer.

This clone was observed a single time. V is TRBV28 and J is TRBJ2-5; D perhaps matches TRBD2 (7 bases). V lost 9 bases, J lost 4 bases, and 21 bases lay in between. This CDR3 has 15 residues. The germline gives CDR1 MDHEN, CDR2 SYDVKM. The CDR3 nucleotides are TGTGCCAGTTCCTCGGGGGGCGCCGAGAGAGAGACCCAGTACTTC. It yields the protein CASSSGGAERETQYF. Supplemented by reference TRBV28 and TRBJ2-5, the full variable domain reads DVKVTQSSRYLVKRTGEKVFLECVQDMDHENMFWYRQDPGLGLRLIYFSYDVKMKEKGDIPEGYSVSREKKERFSLILESASTNQTSMYLCASSSGGAERETQYFGPGTRLLVL.

This clone has a single count. The rearrangement uses TRBV6-6 and TRBJ2-5; 7 nucleotides match TRBD1. The CDR3 is 15 amino acids. Germline CDR1 is MNHNY and CDR2 is SVGAGI (reference sequence). V gave up 2 bases and J gave up 3 bases; unmatched junction bases: 6. In nucleotides, the CDR3 is TGTGCCAGCAGTTACCAACAGGGGTGGGAAGAGACCCAGTACTTC. It specifies CASSYQQGWEETQYF.

The gene calls are TRBV7-2 and TRBJ1-2; 11 bases align to TRBD1. J gave up 3 bases and V 5 bases, and 14 bases lay outside the gene matches. CDR1 and CDR2 from the germline V gene are SGHTA and FQGNSA. The CDR3 runs to 18 residues. The CDR3 nucleotides are TGTGCCAGCAGCCCACAGGGGTTGGGGACAGGGGGAGACTATGGCTACACCTTC. Encoded protein: CASSPQGLGTGGDYGYTF.

To note about this clone: The junction shows a germline mismatch at one end, possibly a read error. This chain connects TRBV6-5 to TRBJ1-2; D gene unclear. Germline V gives CDR1 MNHEY, CDR2 SVGAGI. The CDR3 is 13 amino acids. The CDR3 sequence is CASSYYTNYGYTF. The CDR3 DNA follows: TGTGCCAGCAGTTACTATACTAATTATGGCTACACCTTC.

The J gene is TRBJ2-5, the V gene TRBV11-3; the D gene could be TRBD1 or TRBD2 (5 bases each). The V gene lost 8 bases and the J gene lost 0 bases, with 10 bases spanning the gap. From germline, CDR1 is SGHNT and CDR2 YENEEA. The CDR3 runs to 13 residues. The CDR3 protein is CASAGADQETQYF. The CDR3 DNA sequence: TGTGCCAGCGCCGGGGCGGACCAAGAGACCCAGTACTTC.

V is TRBV30 and J is TRBJ1-1; D is ambiguous. CDR1 is GTSNPN, CDR2 SVGIG, per germline (reference sequence). Trimming took 0 bases from V and 1 from J, leaving 9 bases between them. The CDR3 is made up of 14 amino acids. The chain's CDR3 is CAWSVTDGNTEAFF. The CDR3 nucleotides are TGTGCCTGGAGTGTAACCGACGGGAACACTGAAGCTTTCTTT.

The chain recombines TRBV28 with TRBJ2-7; tentative D call: TRBD1 (5 bases). Between the trimmed V and J ends, which lost 8 bases and 3 bases, there was a span of 14 bases. CDR1 and CDR2 from the germline V gene are MDHEN and SYDVKM. The CDR3 covers 13 residues. The CDR3 loop reads CASSPGRVYEQYF. The CDR3, as DNA: TGTGCCAGCTCCCCCGGCAGGGTCTACGAGCAGTACTTC.

J is TRBJ2-7 and V is TRBV7-2; no definite D call. The CDR3 extends over 11 amino acids. Germline CDR1 and CDR2: SGHTA and FQGNSA. Between the trimmed V and J ends, which lost 6 bases and 0 bases, there was a span of 3 bases. As DNA, the CDR3 is TGTGCCAGCAGGAACTCCTACGAGCAGTACTTC. Translated, it gives CASRNSYEQYF.

This clone was seen a few times. V usage is TRBV4-2 and J usage is TRBJ2-3; a weak D match, TRBD2 (7 bases). CDR1 and CDR2 from the germline V gene are LGHNA and YNFKEQ. The CDR3 extends over 16 amino acids. The ends were cut back, 3 bases at V and 5 bases at J, with 18 bases in the middle. Written as DNA, the CDR3 is TGTGCCAGCAGCCACGGAGGCGGGGGCGGGGAAGATACGCAGTATTTT. Its translation is CASSHGGGGGEDTQYF.

The chain recombines TRBV19 with TRBJ2-5; possibly TRBD1 for D (6 bases). The CDR3 extends over 15 amino acids. Trimming removed 4 bases from V and 5 bases from J, with 17 bases in between. CDR1 and CDR2 from the germline V gene are LNHDA and SQIVND (reference sequence). In nucleotides, the CDR3 is TGTGCCAGTAGTAAAACCGGACAGCCCCAGGAGACCCAGTACTTC. Its translation is CASSKTGQPQETQYF.

The rearrangement uses TRBV23-1 and TRBJ2-7; no clear D. TRBV23-1 is sorted into the ORF group, with uncertain function. V shed 5 bases and J shed 2 bases, with 4 bases lying between them. The CDR3 spans 11 residues. This CDR3 is CASSLPYEQYF. The CDR3 region has the DNA TGCGCCAGCAGTTTGCCCTACGAGCAGTACTTC.

This chain uses TRBV5-6 with TRBJ1-2; 9 bases fit TRBD1. Losses at the gene ends were 4 bases for V and 8 bases for J; bases not matched to a gene: 9. CDR3 length: 14 amino acids. Germline V lookup: CDR1 SGHDT, CDR2 YYEEEE. CDR3 amino acids: CASSQGTGKGGYTF. The CDR3 nucleotides read TGTGCCAGCAGCCAAGGGACAGGGAAGGGGGGCTACACCTTC. The variable domain in full, with the rest retrieved from reference TRBV5-6 and TRBJ1-2, is DAGVTQSPTHLIKTRGQQVTLRCSPKSGHDTVSWYQQALGQGPQFIFQYYEEEERQRGNFPDRFSGHQFPNYSSELNVNALLLGDSALYLCASSQGTGKGGYTFGSGTRLTVV.

This chain joins TRBV28 and TRBJ1-2; 11 bases fit TRBD1. J lost 5 bases, V lost 5 bases, and 4 bases had no gene match. The CDR3 contains 14 residues. The V gene's germline CDR1 is MDHEN and CDR2 SYDVKM. The CDR3, as DNA: TGTGCCAGCAGTCCCGGACAGGGGGCGTATGGCTACACCTTC. Its translation: CASSPGQGAYGYTF.

In this sample, this clone turned up once. The chain has TRBV5-6 and TRBJ2-7; a weak D match, TRBD1 (6 bases). This CDR3 contains 15 residues. The V end was cut by 5 bases, the J end by 3 bases, with 18 bases between. Germline CDR1 and CDR2: SGHDT and YYEEEE. In DNA, the CDR3 is TGTGCCAGCAGGGAAACCGGGACGGGACACTACGAGCAGTACTTC. Encoded protein: CASRETGTGHYEQYF.

The rearrangement uses TRBV6-6 and TRBJ1-1; possibly TRBD1 for D (5 bases). This CDR3 is built from 14 residues. CDR1 is MNHNY and CDR2 is SVGAGI in the germline V gene (reference sequence). V lost 8 bases and J 1 base, leaving 14 bases between the germline ends. The CDR3 region has the DNA TGTGCCAGCGCCACCGGGCAGGGGAACACTGAAGCTTTCTTT. Its translation is CASATGQGNTEAFF.

This clone was detected only a few times. The chain has TRBV5-5 and TRBJ2-7; D remains ambiguous. CDR3 length: 12 residues. The germline CDR1 and CDR2 sequences are SGHKS and YYEKEE (reference sequence). V dropped 2 bases and J dropped 3 bases, with 6 bases sitting between them. The CDR3 sequence is CASSFGDYEQYF. The CDR3 DNA reads TGTGCCAGCAGCTTTGGGGACTACGAGCAGTACTTC.

The table lists this clone with a count of one. The chain employs TRBV6-1 and TRBJ2-7; no firm D call. The CDR3 runs to 14 residues. Germline V gene lookup returns CDR1 MNHNS and CDR2 SASEGT. V lost 2 bases and J 6 bases, leaving 14 bases between the germline ends. The CDR3 DNA reads as TGTGCCAGCAGTGAACCCCTTTCGGGTTTCGAGCAGTACTTC. It specifies CASSEPLSGFEQYF.